The 22 T cell receptor beta chains reported below all come from one sample, sequenced in a study of memory CD8 T cells in hepatitis C reinfection. The time point: peak reinfection, 3 to 8 weeks after reinfection detection. The sorted cells went straight to TCR sequencing with no prior in vitro expansion. Sequencing was performed with immunoSEQ multiplex PCR; in TCRdb, only in-frame clones are kept and a portion is missing. This table holds 35,000 to 50,000 clones, more than 75% found once. The specimen was naive CD8+ T cells sorted from blood. The receptors were gathered from a man aged 18 to 30 with hepatitis C virus infection.

V is TRBV10-2 and J is TRBJ1-5; D unresolved. The CDR3 has 13 amino acids. Trimming took 10 bases from V and 2 from J, leaving 12 bases between them. The V gene's germline CDR1 is WSHSY and CDR2 SAAADI. The DNA of the CDR3 is TGCGCCACCTCCAAGGGAGGCAATCAGCCCCAGCATTTT. Protein product: CATSKGGNQPQHF.

In its sample, this clone was seen once. The chain is built from TRBV6-5 and TRBJ2-7, with TRBD1 identical over 9 bases. V dropped 0 bases and J dropped 4; count of bases not matched to a gene: 4. Germline V gene sequence: CDR1 MNHEY, CDR2 SVGAGI. The CDR3 contains 15 residues. The CDR3 sequence is CASSYSETGGYEQYV. The CDR3 nucleotides read TGTGCCAGCAGTTACTCCGAGACAGGGGGTTACGAGCAGTACGTC.

The rearrangement uses TRBV4-1 and TRBJ2-6, with D perhaps matching TRBD1 (5 bases). Germline CDR1 reads MGHRA; CDR2 reads YSYEKL. This CDR3 has 15 amino acids. The V gene lost 7 bases and the J gene lost 0 bases, with 10 bases spanning the gap. The CDR3 coding sequence is TGCGCCAGCACGATACAGGACTCTGGGGCCAACGTCCTGACTTTC. Its protein product is CASTIQDSGANVLTF.

The V call is TRBV7-9, the J call TRBJ2-3; 8 bases map to TRBD1. V gave up 8 bases and J gave up 4 bases; unmatched junction bases: 8. The CDR3 totals 14 residues. The germline V gene has CDR1 SEHNR and CDR2 FQNEAQ (reference sequence). The CDR3 DNA is TGTGCCAGCGCACCTACAGGGGGACCAGATACGCAGTATTTT. This codes for CASAPTGGPDTQYF.

To note about this clone: At one end the junction does not follow the germline gene, possibly because of a read error. This chain uses TRBV2 with TRBJ2-2; 9 bases match TRBD1. Germline assignment: CDR1 SNHLY and CDR2 FYNNEI. The CDR3 is 15 residues long. CDR3 loop: CASDGGQGHTGGLFF. Here the CDR3 DNA reads TGTGCCAGCGACGGAGGACAGGGGCACACCGGGGGGCTGTTTTTT.

This clone was recorded only once. The V call is TRBV6-5, the J call TRBJ2-7; TRBD2 agrees at 10 bases. V trimming: 0 bases; J trimming: 5 bases; junction bases outside the gene matches: 4. Germline assignment: CDR1 MNHEY and CDR2 SVGAGI. The CDR3 contains 15 residues. The CDR3: CASSYSGLAGDEQYF. Written as DNA, the CDR3 is TGTGCCAGCAGTTACTCAGGGCTAGCGGGAGACGAGCAGTACTTC.

The V gene is TRBV5-4, the J gene TRBJ2-1; 9 bases align to TRBD2. CDR1 and CDR2 from the germline V gene are SGHNT and YYREEE (reference sequence). The CDR3 runs 14 residues. V lost 3 bases to trimming and J lost 7 bases; unmatched junction nucleotides: 5. CDR3 coding DNA: TGTGCCAGCAGCTCCCGACTAGCGGTTAATGAGCAGTTCTTC. This codes for CASSSRLAVNEQFF.

J is TRBJ2-7 and V is TRBV9, with D possibly matching TRBD1 (6 bases). Trimming stripped 4 bases from V and 1 base from J, with 15 bases between. Germline CDR1 reads SGDLS; CDR2 reads YYNGEE. This CDR3 region has 15 residues. As DNA, the CDR3 is TGTGCCAGCAGCTTAGGTAAGGACAGTTCCTACGAGCAGTACGTC. Translated: CASSLGKDSSYEQYV.

In regard to this clone: Germline and junction disagree at one end, which may indicate a read error. V gene TRBV4-1 combines with J gene TRBJ1-6; 11 nucleotides line up with TRBD1. Germline CDR1 reads MGHRA; CDR2 reads YSYEKL. This CDR3 region has 17 residues. In DNA form, the CDR3 reads TGCGCCAGCAGCCAAGTCTCCGGGACAGGGGGAAATTCACCCCCCCACTTT. It specifies CASSQVSGTGGNSPPHF.

CDR3 loop: CASSLEGHLTEAFF. The DNA for the CDR3 is TGTGCCAGCAGCTTAGAGGGACACCTCACTGAAGCTTTCTTT. This rearrangement joins TRBV7-6 to TRBJ1-1; possible D gene TRBD1, 6 bases. V was pared by 1 base and J by 4 bases, with 10 bases between. The V gene's germline CDR1 is SGHVS and CDR2 FNYEAQ. The CDR3 has 14 residues.

The chain couples TRBV4-1 to TRBJ2-3, with D perhaps TRBD1 (6 bases). The CDR3 length is 17 residues. V was trimmed by 0 bases and J by 0 bases, leaving 13 bases between them. Germline values: CDR1 MGHRA, CDR2 YSYEKL. The CDR3 reads CASSQDPTGTSTDTQYF. In nucleotides, the CDR3 is TGCGCCAGCAGCCAAGATCCGACAGGCACAAGCACAGATACGCAGTATTTT.

The V and J genes are TRBV13 and TRBJ1-2, with TRBD1 identical over 9 bases. CDR3 length equals 16 residues. Germline CDR1 PRHDT, CDR2 FYEKMQ (reference sequence). V shed 4 bases and J 8 bases; nucleotides not matched to a gene: 14. The CDR3 region is CASSYSTRDRVDGYTF. The CDR3 coding sequence is TGTGCCAGCAGCTATTCTACCCGGGACAGGGTAGACGGCTACACCTTC.

This clone was seen once. CDR3 sequence: CASSLASFNEQFF. The DNA of the CDR3 is TGTGCCAGCAGTTTAGCTAGCTTCAATGAGCAGTTCTTC. This rearrangement joins TRBV28 to TRBJ2-1; perhaps TRBD2 as D (5 bases). The CDR3 runs to 13 residues. Germline-derived CDR1 and CDR2 are MDHEN and SYDVKM. The V end was cut by 2 bases, the J end by 6 bases, with 8 bases between.

The chain uses TRBV28 and TRBJ1-3; possibly TRBD1 for D (5 bases). Trimming shortened V by 6 bases and J by 2 bases, and 14 bases separated the two germline ends. This CDR3 has 15 residues. Germline V gives CDR1 MDHEN, CDR2 SYDVKM. The CDR3 DNA follows: TGTGCCAGCAGACCTGACAGTTTACCTGGAAACACCATATATTTT. Translation: CASRPDSLPGNTIYF.

V and J are TRBV5-1 and TRBJ2-1, with D maybe TRBD2 (5 bases). The germline CDR1 and CDR2 sequences are SGHRS and YFSETQ. Trimming shortened V by 4 bases and J by 3 bases, and 17 bases separated the two germline ends. This CDR3 contains 16 residues. The CDR3 DNA is TGCGCCAGCAGCCTGGTCGGGGAACTCGGCTACAATGAGCAGTTCTTC. This codes for CASSLVGELGYNEQFF.

Comment on this clone: The missing conserved phenylalanine or tryptophan at the end of this CDR3 makes a read error likely. It is unclear where the CDR3 begins or ends on the DNA, so no DNA is shown, and the CDR3 is as TCRdb lists it. In the same sample, other DNA sequences code for this CDR3. This sequence joins TRBV7-2 and TRBJ2-7; the table gives TRBD1 as D, unverified against the DNA. With termini counted, the CDR3 has 10 amino acids. Germline V lookup: CDR1 SGHTA, CDR2 FQGNSA. CDR3 sequence reads: CASSLELRGI.

The chain recombines TRBV5-1 with TRBJ2-2, with TRBD2 identical over 7 bases. V was pared by 3 bases and J by 0 bases, with 5 bases of the junction left unmatched. CDR1 and CDR2 (germline): SGHRS, YFSETQ. The CDR3 runs 16 residues. This CDR3 reads CASSSWGGSNTGELFF. The CDR3 bases are TGCGCCAGCAGCTCTTGGGGAGGGTCGAACACCGGGGAGCTGTTTTTT.

The V and J genes are TRBV19 and TRBJ2-7, with no clear D. CDR1 and CDR2 from the germline V gene are LNHDA and SQIVND (reference sequence). The V end lost 5 bases, the J end lost 3 bases, and 11 bases lay between the germline ends. The length of the CDR3 is 13 residues. CDR3 region: CASSLRQGYEQYV. The CDR3 DNA sequence: TGTGCCAGTAGTCTTCGACAAGGCTACGAGCAGTACGTC.

V is TRBV5-4 and J is TRBJ2-1, with TRBD2 as a possible D gene (5 bases). Trimming shortened V by 5 bases and J by 5 bases, and 11 bases separated the two germline ends. The CDR3 has 13 amino acids. Per germline, CDR1 SGHNT and CDR2 YYREEE (reference sequence). The CDR3 nucleotides read TGTGCCAGCAGTCCCGGGGTTGACAATGAGCAGTTCTTC. Translating gives CASSPGVDNEQFF.

In this sample, this clone turned up once. The V and J genes are TRBV13 and TRBJ2-7, with D possibly being TRBD1 (6 bases). Germline lookup yields CDR1 PRHDT and CDR2 FYEKMQ (reference sequence). V was cut by 5 bases and J by 4 bases, with 6 bases left in between. This CDR3 region has 11 residues. Here the CDR3 DNA reads TGTGCCAGCAGCGACAGGTACGAGCAGTACTTC. Encoded protein: CASSDRYEQYF.

The rearrangement links TRBV25-1 to TRBJ2-5; 13 bases match TRBD2. The CDR3 is 16 amino acids. V lost 4 bases to trimming and J lost 2 bases; unmatched junction nucleotides: 4. The V gene's germline CDR1 is MGHDK and CDR2 SYGVNS. The CDR3 loop is CASSGGGLAGQETQYF. CDR3 DNA: TGTGCCAGCAGTGGGGGGGGACTAGCGGGACAAGAGACCCAGTACTTC.

CDR3 bases: TGTGCCAGCAGCTCGGACAGGGACACAGATACGCAGTATTTT. It specifies CASSSDRDTDTQYF. The J gene is TRBJ2-3, the V gene TRBV7-8, with TRBD1 identical over 8 bases. This CDR3 region has 14 residues. The J segment lost 2 bases and the V segment lost 4 bases, leaving 2 bases of the junction unmatched. The germline V gene has CDR1 SGHVS and CDR2 FQNEAQ.